These 3 T cell receptor beta chains were sequenced from one sample in a study of regulatory and conventional T cells in RAG deficiency. Here immunoSEQ multiplex PCR was the method, and the copy in TCRdb shows in-frame clones only, minus some. Altogether around 29,000 clones are present, about 96% being singletons, with the ten largest covering over 0.15%. Genomic DNA came from blood conventional CD4+ T cells gated CD25-low CD127-high. This same sample was also part of a study on regulatory T cells. That report adds: The PCR used 52 TRBV and 13 TRBJ primers.

Sample: CD25- CD4+ T cells sorted from blood. These receptors were obtained from a human donor in good health.

CDR3 sequence: CASSQPGTSGGTFTDTQYF. DNA for the CDR3: TGTGCCAGCAGCCAACCCGGGACTAGCGGGGGGACCTTCACAGATACGCAGTATTTT. This chain links TRBV4-2 with TRBJ2-3; 15 bases align to TRBD2. The germline CDR1 and CDR2 sequences are LGHNA and YNFKEQ. The CDR3 spans 19 residues. V gave up 2 bases and J gave up 2 bases; unmatched junction bases: 8.

The genes are TRBV25-1 and TRBJ2-7, with TRBD2 matching over 13 bases. V lost 10 bases, J lost 2 bases, and 5 bases stayed unmatched. The length of the CDR3 is 14 residues. The germline V gene has CDR1 MGHDK and CDR2 SYGVNS. This CDR3 reads CATIGLAGAYEQYF. The DNA for the CDR3 is TGTGCCACCATAGGACTAGCGGGGGCCTACGAGCAGTACTTC.

The DNA for the CDR3 is TGTGCCAGCAGTCGACTAGCGGGGGCGAACACCGGGGAGCTGTTTTTT. This encodes CASSRLAGANTGELFF. The chain recombines TRBV2 with TRBJ2-2, with 12 bases that match TRBD2. There are 16 residues in the CDR3. In germline, CDR1 is SNHLY, CDR2 FYNNEI. The junction had 1 base not matched to a gene; V was cut back by 5 bases and J by 0 bases.